The TCR beta chain described here comes from a study of PD-1 blockade in classical Hodgkin lymphoma. Measured with immunoSEQ multiplex PCR; TCRdb has only the in-frame clones, and not every one. This table has about 24,000 clones, roughly 84% appearing once. In its sample, this clone was seen a few times. Germline V CDR1 and CDR2: SGDLS, YYNGEE. The J segment lost 4 bases and the V segment lost 2 bases, leaving 4 bases of the junction unmatched. CDR3 length equals 15 residues. Following autologous stem cell transplantation, relapse occurred in every patient, and exposure to brentuximab vedotin varied. It was by magnetic negative selection that CD4+ T cells were purified from thawed PBMCs.

This clonotype was sampled from a human donor with classical Hodgkin lymphoma. The sequences come from CD4+ T cells from blood, collected at baseline. The chain joins TRBV9 to TRBJ2-5; 11 nucleotides match TRBD2. CDR3 region: CASSVSGGALETQYF. In nucleotides, the CDR3 is TGTGCCAGCAGCGTTAGCGGGGGGGCCTTAGAGACCCAGTACTTC.